The entry that follows covers one TCR beta chain sequence. Its target is not known. J was trimmed by 3 bases and V by 5 bases; bases with no gene match: 7. The CDR3 spans 16 residues. Germline V gene sequence: CDR1 SGHAT, CDR2 FQDESV (reference sequence). The data are from a study of human T cells and chemical hapten exposure. Study-level background: Patients, a majority of them female, were diagnosed with alopecia areata, totalis or universalis.

Time point of the sample: patch test 2, 6 weeks after DPC sensitization. The treatment was: therapeutic diphenylcyclopropenone sensitization with weekly scalp DPC. The drawing of blood occurred before each patch test was applied. Suited to DPC and affected by alopecia, the donors ranged from 18 to 70 years old. Study-level results: After DPC sensitization, TCRs above 1 in 1000 frequency showed no change.

TCRdb re-analysed the RACE reads in MiXCR, keeping a single row per CDR3 protein. The table includes about 140,000 distinct CDR3 sequences, 12% detected once. Sequencing was performed on whole blood, taken in connection with sensitization to the hapten diphenylcyclopropenone (DPC). The receptor was derived from a woman in her 50s with alopecia areata. Some clones in this sample may be carry-over from other donors' samples. The V gene is TRBV11-1, the J gene TRBJ2-2, with 9 bases aligning to TRBD2. The CDR3 is CASSTRSGRDTGELFF. CDR3 in DNA: TGTGCCAGCAGCACCCGTAGCGGGAGAGACACCGGGGAGCTGTTTTTT.